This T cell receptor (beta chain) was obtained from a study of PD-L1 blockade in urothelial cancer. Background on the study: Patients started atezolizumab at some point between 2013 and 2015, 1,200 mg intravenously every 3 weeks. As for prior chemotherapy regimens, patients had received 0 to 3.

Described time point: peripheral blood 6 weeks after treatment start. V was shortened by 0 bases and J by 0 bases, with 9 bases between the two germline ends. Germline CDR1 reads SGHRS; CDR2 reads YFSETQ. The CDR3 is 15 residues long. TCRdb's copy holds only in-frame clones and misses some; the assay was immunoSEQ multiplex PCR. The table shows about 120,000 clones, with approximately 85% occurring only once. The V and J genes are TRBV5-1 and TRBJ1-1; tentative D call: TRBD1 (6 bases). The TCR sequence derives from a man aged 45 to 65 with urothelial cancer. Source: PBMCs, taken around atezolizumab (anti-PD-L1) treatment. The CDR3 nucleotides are TGCGCCAGCAGCTTGGGGACAGCGATGAACACTGAAGCTTTCTTT. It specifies CASSLGTAMNTEAFF.